The 4 T cell receptor beta chains below come from one sample, sequenced in a study of T-cell memory formation after mild COVID-19. Each CDR3 protein is one row after TCRdb ran MiXCR on the 5' RACE reads. The sample records over 500,000 distinct CDR3 sequences, approximately 15% being singletons. Sample: PBMCs or a T cell subset sorted from them (not recorded which). The receptors come from an adult woman who had mild COVID-19 (a few samples of this study predate the infection). Cell type and time point are not known.

The chain combines TRBV12-3 or TRBV12-4 with TRBJ1-1; possibly TRBD1 for D (6 bases). Trimming left V 6 bases short and J 5 bases short, with 16 bases between. The CDR3 totals 14 residues. CDR3 sequence: CASSPRAGATEAFF. The CDR3, as DNA: TGTGCCAGCAGCCCCCGGGCAGGGGCAACTGAAGCTTTCTTT.

This sequence joins TRBV9 and TRBJ1-5; TRBD1 aligns across 10 bases. This CDR3 has 14 amino acids. Germline V gives CDR1 SGDLS, CDR2 YYNGEE. V was clipped by 2 bases and J by 11 bases; unmatched bases: 7. The CDR3 sequence: CASSVGDRGGSQHF. CDR3 nucleotide sequence: TGTGCCAGCAGCGTGGGGGACAGGGGTGGGTCCCAGCATTTT.

V gene TRBV7-8 combines with J gene TRBJ2-1, with a tentative D call TRBD1 (6 bases). The CDR3 totals 16 residues. The germline gives CDR1 SGHVS, CDR2 FQNEAQ. Deletions cut 3 bases from V and 0 bases from J, with 12 bases between. In DNA, the CDR3 is TGTGCCAGCAGCTTCCGGGCAGGGGACTCCTACAATGAGCAGTTCTTC. It translates to CASSFRAGDSYNEQFF.

The rearrangement joins TRBV27 to TRBJ1-5; D is ambiguous. V lost 7 bases and J lost 2, with 12 bases in between. CDR1 and CDR2 from the germline V gene are MNHEY and SMNVEV (reference sequence). The CDR3 loop spans 14 amino acids. CDR3 sequence (DNA): TGTGCCAGCACCCCCCGACGAGGCAATCAGCCCCAGCATTTT. It is translated as CASTPRRGNQPQHF.